One and the same sample provided the 11 T cell receptor beta chains below, sequenced in a study of T cell responses to AZD1222 COVID-19 vaccine. The assay was immunoSEQ multiplex PCR, and TCRdb's table has in-frame clones only and misses some. The table includes about 110,000 clones, about 80% detected once. The material was peripheral blood, obtained on day 0 of AZD1222 vaccination. Source of these receptors: an adult in good health.

The chain couples TRBV7-2 to TRBJ2-1, with D perhaps matching TRBD2 (5 bases). Germline V lookup: CDR1 SGHTA, CDR2 FQGNSA. Trimming took 1 base from V and 10 from J, leaving 17 bases between them. The CDR3 contains 15 residues. CDR3 in DNA: TGTGCCAGCAGCTTAGGGGTTTCGAGGGAAGGGGAGCAGTTCTTC. It yields the protein CASSLGVSREGEQFF.

Comment on this clone: This CDR3 is also generated by other DNA sequences in the sample. The chain has TRBV10-3 and TRBJ2-1; D is unclear. Germline CDR1 is ENHRY and CDR2 is SYGVKD. Trimming left V 8 bases short and J 4 bases short, with 6 bases between. This CDR3 has 11 amino acids. Here the CDR3 reads CAIREYNEQFF. The CDR3 DNA reads TGTGCCATCCGAGAGTACAATGAGCAGTTCTTC.

The sample holds a few counts of this clone. This rearrangement joins TRBV28 to TRBJ1-4; D is uncertain. Germline V gene lookup returns CDR1 MDHEN and CDR2 SYDVKM. The CDR3 contains 13 residues. Trimming pared 5 bases from V and 7 bases from J, leaving 11 bases between. CDR3 residues: CASSRHGAEKLFF. CDR3 in DNA: TGTGCCAGCAGTCGACATGGAGCTGAAAAACTGTTTTTT.

This rearrangement joins TRBV5-1 to TRBJ2-1, with a possible D match to TRBD2 (5 bases). The CDR3 consists of 15 residues. V was clipped by 0 bases and J by 7 bases, with 14 bases between them. Germline V gene lookup returns CDR1 SGHRS and CDR2 YFSETQ. The CDR3 here is CASSLASTRGNEQFF. The CDR3 DNA sequence: TGCGCCAGCAGCTTGGCGTCTACACGCGGGAATGAGCAGTTCTTC.

This sequence joins TRBV3-1 (or the pseudogene TRBV3-2) and TRBJ1-2, with D possibly matching TRBD1 (6 bases). Trimming left V 6 bases short and J 5 bases short, with 13 bases between. Germline V gene lookup returns CDR1 LGHDT and CDR2 YNNKEL (reference sequence). CDR3 length: 13 residues. The chain's CDR3 is CASRGGSSYGYTF. For the CDR3, the DNA is TGTGCCAGCAGGGGGGGCAGTTCTTATGGCTACACCTTC.

The chain joins TRBV21-1 to TRBJ2-7; the DNA was not used to check the table's D call, TRBD1. TRBV21-1 is reported as a pseudogene. The CDR3 runs to 15 residues. In nucleotides, the CDR3 is TGTGCCAGCAGCGTCCCGGACAGGGGGACCTACGAGCAGTACTTC. This gives the protein CASSVPDRGTYEQYF.

This clone came up once. This chain joins TRBV9 and TRBJ1-3; perhaps TRBD1 as D (5 bases). Germline V lookup: CDR1 SGDLS, CDR2 YYNGEE. CDR3 length equals 15 residues. V lost 4 bases and J lost 6, with 17 bases in between. The CDR3 reads CASSPQQDGANTIYF. As DNA, the CDR3 is TGTGCCAGCAGCCCCCAACAGGATGGAGCAAACACCATATATTTT.

The chain is built from TRBV15 and TRBJ2-1; TRBD2 might be the D (5 bases). Trimming took off 3 bases at V and 2 bases at J, with 17 bases between the two ends. The CDR3 loop spans 17 amino acids. CDR1 and CDR2 (germline): LNHNV, YYDKDF (reference sequence). The CDR3 DNA reads as TGTGCCACCAGCAGGACCTCGGGGAATGTTCCCTACAATGAGCAGTTCTTC. Residues: CATSRTSGNVPYNEQFF.

The V gene is TRBV6-5, the J gene TRBJ1-2; TRBD1 agrees at 11 bases. The CDR3 length is 15 residues. Per germline, CDR1 MNHEY and CDR2 SVGAGI. Trimming removed 0 bases from V and 5 bases from J; junction bases left unmatched: 2. CDR3 loop: CASSYSGTGGYGYTF. CDR3 DNA: TGTGCCAGCAGTTACTCCGGGACAGGGGGATATGGCTACACCTTC.

This clone is a singleton in its sample. The chain links TRBV5-5 to TRBJ2-7; possible D gene TRBD2, 6 bases. The CDR3 is 14 residues long. Trimming removed 2 bases at V and 3 bases at J, with 12 bases between. Germline CDR1 is SGHKS and CDR2 is YYEKEE (reference sequence). CDR3 sequence: CASSFGRTDYEQYF. CDR3 coding DNA: TGTGCCAGCAGCTTTGGGAGGACGGACTACGAGCAGTACTTC.

The chain carries TRBV28 and TRBJ2-7, with D tentatively TRBD1 or TRBD2 (5 bases each). The germline V gene has CDR1 MDHEN and CDR2 SYDVKM. CDR3 length equals 13 residues. Trimming cost V 3 bases and J 10 bases, with 16 bases left between them. The DNA of the CDR3 is TGTGCCAGCAGTTTCGGAAGGGGAGTCGACCAGTACTTC. Translating it yields CASSFGRGVDQYF.